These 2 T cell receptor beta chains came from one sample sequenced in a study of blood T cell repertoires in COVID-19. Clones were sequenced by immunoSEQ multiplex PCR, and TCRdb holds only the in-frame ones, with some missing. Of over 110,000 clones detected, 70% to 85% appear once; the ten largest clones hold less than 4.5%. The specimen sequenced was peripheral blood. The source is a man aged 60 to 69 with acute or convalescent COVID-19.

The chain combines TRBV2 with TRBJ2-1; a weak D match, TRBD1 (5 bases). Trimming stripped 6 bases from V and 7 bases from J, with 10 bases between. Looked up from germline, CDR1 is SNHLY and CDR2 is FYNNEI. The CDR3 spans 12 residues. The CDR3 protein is CASRGLDNEQFF. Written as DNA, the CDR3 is TGTGCCAGCAGGGGGCTGGATAATGAGCAGTTCTTC.

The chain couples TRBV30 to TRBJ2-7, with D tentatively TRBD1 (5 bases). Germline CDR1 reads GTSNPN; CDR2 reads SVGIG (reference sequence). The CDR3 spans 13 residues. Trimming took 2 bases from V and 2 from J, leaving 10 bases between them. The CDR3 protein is CAWSQQVAYEQYF. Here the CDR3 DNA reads TGTGCCTGGAGTCAACAGGTAGCCTACGAGCAGTACTTC.